The subject of this entry is one TCR beta chain. Sequencing used immunoSEQ multiplex PCR; TCRdb keeps in-frame clones, though not all of them. The sample records around 300,000 clones, less than 90% being singletons. These data are taken from a study of blood T cell repertoires in COVID-19. V was shortened by 0 bases and J by 6 bases, with 11 bases between the two germline ends. CDR3 size: 14 residues. Germline V gene data show CDR1 as SGHKS and CDR2 as YYEKEE (reference sequence). This chain connects TRBV5-5 to TRBJ2-3; D possibly corresponds to TRBD2 (6 bases). Sequencing input: peripheral blood. The origin of this receptor is a woman aged 70 to 79 with COVID-19, enrolled during active disease. CDR3 loop: CASSLGGAGDTQYF. In nucleotides, the CDR3 is TGTGCCAGCAGCTTGGGCGGGGCGGGTGATACGCAGTATTTT.